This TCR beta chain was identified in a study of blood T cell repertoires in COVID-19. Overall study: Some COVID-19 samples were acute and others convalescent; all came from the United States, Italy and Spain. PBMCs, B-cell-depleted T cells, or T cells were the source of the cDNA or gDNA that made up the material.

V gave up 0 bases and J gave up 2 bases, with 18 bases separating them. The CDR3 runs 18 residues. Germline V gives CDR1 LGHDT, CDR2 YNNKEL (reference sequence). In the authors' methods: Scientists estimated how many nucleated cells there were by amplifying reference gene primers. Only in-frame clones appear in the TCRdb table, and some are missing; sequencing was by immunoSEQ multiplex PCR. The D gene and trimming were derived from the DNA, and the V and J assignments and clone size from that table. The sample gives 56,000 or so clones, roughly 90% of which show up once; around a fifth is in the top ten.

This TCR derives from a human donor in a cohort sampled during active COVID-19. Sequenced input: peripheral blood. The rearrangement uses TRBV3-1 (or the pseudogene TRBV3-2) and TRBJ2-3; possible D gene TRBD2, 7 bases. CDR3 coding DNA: TGTGCCAGCAGCCAAGATGGGGGGGGCGGGCGTCACACAGATACGCAGTATTTT. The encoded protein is CASSQDGGGGRHTDTQYF.